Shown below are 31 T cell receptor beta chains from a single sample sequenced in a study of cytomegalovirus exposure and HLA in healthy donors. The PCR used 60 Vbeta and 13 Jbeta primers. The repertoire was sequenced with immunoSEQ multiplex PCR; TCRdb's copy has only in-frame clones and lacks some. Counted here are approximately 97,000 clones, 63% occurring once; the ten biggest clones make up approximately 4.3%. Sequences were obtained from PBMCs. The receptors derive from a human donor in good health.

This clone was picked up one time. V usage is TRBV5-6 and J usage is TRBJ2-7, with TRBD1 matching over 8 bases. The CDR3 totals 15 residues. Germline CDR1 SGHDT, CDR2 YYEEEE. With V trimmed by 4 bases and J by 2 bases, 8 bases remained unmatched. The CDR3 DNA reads TGTGCCAGCAGCAGCCCAGGGGGCTTCACCTACGAGCAGTACTTC. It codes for CASSSPGGFTYEQYF.

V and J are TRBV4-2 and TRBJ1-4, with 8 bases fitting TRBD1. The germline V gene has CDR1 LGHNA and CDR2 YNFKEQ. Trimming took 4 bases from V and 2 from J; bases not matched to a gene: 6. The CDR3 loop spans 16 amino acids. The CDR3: CASSPTYRGTNEKLFF. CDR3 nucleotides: TGTGCCAGCAGCCCAACCTACAGGGGGACTAATGAAAAACTGTTTTTT.

The CDR3 sequence is CASSLLTSEQYF. CDR3 DNA sequence: TGTGCCAGCAGCCTTCTGACTAGCGAGCAGTACTTC. This chain uses TRBV7-9 with TRBJ2-7; a possible D gene is TRBD2 (6 bases). CDR3 length: 12 amino acids. The germline CDR1 and CDR2 sequences are SEHNR and FQNEAQ (reference sequence). V was trimmed by 5 bases and J by 6 bases, leaving 11 bases between them.

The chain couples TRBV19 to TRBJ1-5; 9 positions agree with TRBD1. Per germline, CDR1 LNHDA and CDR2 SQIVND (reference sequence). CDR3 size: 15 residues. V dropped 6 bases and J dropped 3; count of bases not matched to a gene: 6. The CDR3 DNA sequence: TGTGCCAGTAGACCGGACAGGGGATTCAATCAGCCCCAGCATTTT. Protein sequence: CASRPDRGFNQPQHF.

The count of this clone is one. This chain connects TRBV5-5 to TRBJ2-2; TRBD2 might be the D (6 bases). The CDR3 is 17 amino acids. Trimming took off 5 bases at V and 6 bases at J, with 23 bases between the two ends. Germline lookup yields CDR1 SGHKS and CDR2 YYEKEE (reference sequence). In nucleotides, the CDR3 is TGTGCCAGCAGTATGGTCCAAGCGGGTGTTAGCGCCGGGGAGCTGTTTTTT. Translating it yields CASSMVQAGVSAGELFF.

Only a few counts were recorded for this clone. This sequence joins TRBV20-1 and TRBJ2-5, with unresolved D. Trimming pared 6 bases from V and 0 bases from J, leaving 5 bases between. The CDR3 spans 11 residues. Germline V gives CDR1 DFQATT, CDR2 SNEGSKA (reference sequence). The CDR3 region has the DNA TGCAGTGCACAGTACCAAGAGACCCAGTACTTC. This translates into CSAQYQETQYF.

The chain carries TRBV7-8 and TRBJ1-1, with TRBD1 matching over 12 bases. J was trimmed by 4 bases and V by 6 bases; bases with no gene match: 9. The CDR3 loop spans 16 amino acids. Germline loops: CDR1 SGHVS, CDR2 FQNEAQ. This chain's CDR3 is CASSPGTGGWGTEAFF. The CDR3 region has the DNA TGTGCCAGCAGTCCCGGGACAGGGGGCTGGGGCACTGAAGCTTTCTTT.

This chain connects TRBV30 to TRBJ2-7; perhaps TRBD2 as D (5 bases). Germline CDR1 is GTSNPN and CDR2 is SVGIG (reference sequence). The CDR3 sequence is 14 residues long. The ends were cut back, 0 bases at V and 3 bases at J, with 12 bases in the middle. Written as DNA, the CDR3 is TGTGCCTGGAGTGTATTTTCGGGAAGCTACGAGCAGTACTTC. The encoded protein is CAWSVFSGSYEQYF.

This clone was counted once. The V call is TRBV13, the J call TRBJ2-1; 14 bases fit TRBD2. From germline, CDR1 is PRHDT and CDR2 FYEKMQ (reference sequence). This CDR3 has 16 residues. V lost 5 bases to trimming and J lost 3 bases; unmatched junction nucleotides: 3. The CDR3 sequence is CASSLGLAGGYNEQFF. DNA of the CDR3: TGTGCCAGCAGCCTCGGACTAGCGGGAGGCTACAATGAGCAGTTCTTC.

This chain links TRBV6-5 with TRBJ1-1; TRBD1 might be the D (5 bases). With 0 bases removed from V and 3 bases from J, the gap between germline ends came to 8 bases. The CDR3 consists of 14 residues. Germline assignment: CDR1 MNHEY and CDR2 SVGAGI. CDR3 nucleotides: TGTGCCAGCAGTTACTCGAGACAGTACACTGAAGCTTTCTTT. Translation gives CASSYSRQYTEAFF.

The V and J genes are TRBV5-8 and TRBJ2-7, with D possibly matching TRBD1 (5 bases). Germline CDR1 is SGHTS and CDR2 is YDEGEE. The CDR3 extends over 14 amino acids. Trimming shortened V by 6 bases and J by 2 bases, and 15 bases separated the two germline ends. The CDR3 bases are TGTGCCAGCATAACCGGGCCAGGGACCTACGAGCAGTACTTC. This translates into CASITGPGTYEQYF.

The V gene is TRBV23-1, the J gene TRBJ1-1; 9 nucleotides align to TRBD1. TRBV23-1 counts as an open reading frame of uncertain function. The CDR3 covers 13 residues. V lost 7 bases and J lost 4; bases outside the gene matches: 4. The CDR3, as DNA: TGCGCCAGCAACGGGACAGGGACCACTGAAGCTTTCTTT. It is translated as CASNGTGTTEAFF.

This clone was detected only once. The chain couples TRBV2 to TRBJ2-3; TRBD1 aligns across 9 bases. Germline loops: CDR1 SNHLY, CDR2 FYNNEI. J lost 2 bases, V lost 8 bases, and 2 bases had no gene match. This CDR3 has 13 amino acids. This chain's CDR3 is CASRTGATDTQYF. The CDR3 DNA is TGTGCCAGCCGGACAGGGGCCACAGATACGCAGTATTTT.

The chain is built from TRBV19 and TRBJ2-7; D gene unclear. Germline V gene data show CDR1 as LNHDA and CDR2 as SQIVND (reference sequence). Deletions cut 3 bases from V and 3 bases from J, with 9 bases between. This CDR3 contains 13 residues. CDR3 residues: CASSMGTHYEQYF. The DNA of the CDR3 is TGTGCCAGTAGTATGGGCACACACTACGAGCAGTACTTC.

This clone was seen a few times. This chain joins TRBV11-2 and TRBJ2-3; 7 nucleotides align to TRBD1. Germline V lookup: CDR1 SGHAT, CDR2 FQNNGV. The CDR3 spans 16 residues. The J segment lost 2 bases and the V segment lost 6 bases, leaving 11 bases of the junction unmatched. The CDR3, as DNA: TGTGCCAGCAGTTATACCCGGGACAGCACCACAGATACGCAGTATTTT. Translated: CASSYTRDSTTDTQYF.

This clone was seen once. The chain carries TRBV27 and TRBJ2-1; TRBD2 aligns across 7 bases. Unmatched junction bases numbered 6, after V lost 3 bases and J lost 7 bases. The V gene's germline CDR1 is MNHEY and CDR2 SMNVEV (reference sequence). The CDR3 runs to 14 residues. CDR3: CASSFGGSSNEQFF. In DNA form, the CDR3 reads TGTGCCAGCAGTTTCGGCGGGAGCTCTAATGAGCAGTTCTTC.

The CDR3 loop reads CSVSGLAGINEQFF. The CDR3 DNA reads TGCAGCGTCTCTGGACTAGCGGGGATCAATGAGCAGTTCTTC. V gene TRBV29-1 combines with J gene TRBJ2-1; 12 bases match TRBD2. CDR3 length: 14 amino acids. V lost 6 bases, J lost 6 bases, and 6 bases stayed unmatched. CDR1 is SQVTM and CDR2 is ANQGSEA in the germline V gene.

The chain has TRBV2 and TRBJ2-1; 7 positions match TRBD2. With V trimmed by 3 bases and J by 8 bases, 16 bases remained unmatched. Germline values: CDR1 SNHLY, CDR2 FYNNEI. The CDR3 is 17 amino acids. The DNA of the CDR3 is TGTGCCAGCAGTGATTTGGGGGGGAGTTATGGTAGCGATGAGCAGTTCTTC. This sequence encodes CASSDLGGSYGSDEQFF. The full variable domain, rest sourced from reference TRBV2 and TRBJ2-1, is EPEVTQTPSHQVTQMGQEVILRCVPISNHLYFYWYRQILGQKVEFLVSFYNNEISEKSEIFDDQFSVERPDGSNFTLKIRSTKLEDSAMYFCASSDLGGSYGSDEQFFGPGTRLTVL.

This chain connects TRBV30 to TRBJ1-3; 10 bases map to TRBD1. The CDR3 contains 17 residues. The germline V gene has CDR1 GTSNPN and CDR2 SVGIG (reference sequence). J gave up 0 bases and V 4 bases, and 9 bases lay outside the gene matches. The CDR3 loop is CAWIGTGARYSGNTIYF. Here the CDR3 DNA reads TGTGCCTGGATCGGGACAGGGGCCCGTTACTCTGGAAACACCATATATTTT.

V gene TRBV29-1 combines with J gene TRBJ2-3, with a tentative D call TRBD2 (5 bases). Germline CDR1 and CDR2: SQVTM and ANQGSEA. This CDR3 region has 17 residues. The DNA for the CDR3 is TGCATATTGTCTACGAGGGTCCAGGTACCCTCCACAGATACGCAGTATTTT. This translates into CILSTRVQVPSTDTQYF.

The CDR3 is CASRRDRGPIYGYTF. CDR3 in DNA: TGTGCCAGCAGACGGGACAGGGGGCCTATCTATGGCTACACCTTC. The rearrangement uses TRBV2 and TRBJ1-2, with 12 bases that match TRBD1. The CDR3 contains 15 residues. Germline trimming cut 6 bases from V and 4 bases from J; bases unmatched to any gene: 6. The germline CDR1 and CDR2 sequences are SNHLY and FYNNEI.

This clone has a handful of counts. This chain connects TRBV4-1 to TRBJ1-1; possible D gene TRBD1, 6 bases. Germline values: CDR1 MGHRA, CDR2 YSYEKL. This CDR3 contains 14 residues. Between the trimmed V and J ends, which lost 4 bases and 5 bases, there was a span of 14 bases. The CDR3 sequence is CASSRPQGVTEAFF. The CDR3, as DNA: TGCGCCAGCAGCCGACCACAGGGTGTTACTGAAGCTTTCTTT.

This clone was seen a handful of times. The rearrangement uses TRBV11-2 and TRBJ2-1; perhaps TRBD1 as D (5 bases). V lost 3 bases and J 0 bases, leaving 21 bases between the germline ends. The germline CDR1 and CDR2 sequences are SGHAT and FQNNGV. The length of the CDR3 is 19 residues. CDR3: CASSFSLLGAPSSYNEQFF. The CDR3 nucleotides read TGTGCCAGCAGCTTCAGTCTCTTAGGGGCCCCGAGCTCCTACAATGAGCAGTTCTTC.

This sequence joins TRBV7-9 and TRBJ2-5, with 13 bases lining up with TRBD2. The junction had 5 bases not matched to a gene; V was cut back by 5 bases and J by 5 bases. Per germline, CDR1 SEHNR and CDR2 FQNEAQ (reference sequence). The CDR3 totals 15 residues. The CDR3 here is CASSGTSGIRETQYF. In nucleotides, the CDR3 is TGTGCCAGCAGCGGGACTAGCGGGATTAGGGAGACCCAGTACTTC.

CDR3 sequence: CASSLGTSGAPERNYEQYF. CDR3 coding DNA: TGTGCCAGCAGCTTAGGGACTAGCGGAGCCCCGGAGAGGAACTACGAGCAGTACTTC. This sequence joins TRBV7-3 and TRBJ2-7, with TRBD2 matching 11 bases. Germline V gene lookup returns CDR1 SGHTA and CDR2 FQGTGA. This CDR3 contains 19 residues. J was trimmed by 3 bases and V by 2 bases; bases with no gene match: 15.

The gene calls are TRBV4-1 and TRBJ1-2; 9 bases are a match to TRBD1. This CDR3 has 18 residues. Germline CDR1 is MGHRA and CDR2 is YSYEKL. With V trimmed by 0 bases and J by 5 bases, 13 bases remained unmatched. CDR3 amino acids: CASSQDMGTGTTLYGYTF. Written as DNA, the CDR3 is TGCGCCAGCAGCCAAGATATGGGGACAGGGACCACACTATATGGCTACACCTTC.

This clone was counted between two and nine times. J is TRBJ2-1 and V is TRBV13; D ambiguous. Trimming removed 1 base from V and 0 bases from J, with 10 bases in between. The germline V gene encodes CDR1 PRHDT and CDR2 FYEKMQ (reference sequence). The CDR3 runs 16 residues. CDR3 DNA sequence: TGTGCCAGCAGCTTAGCTGGGCCGAGCTCCTACAATGAGCAGTTCTTC. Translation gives CASSLAGPSSYNEQFF.

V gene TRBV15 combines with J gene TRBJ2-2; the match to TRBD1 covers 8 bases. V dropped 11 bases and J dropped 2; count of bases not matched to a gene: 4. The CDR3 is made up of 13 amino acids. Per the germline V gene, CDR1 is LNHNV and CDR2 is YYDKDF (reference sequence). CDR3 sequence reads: CAAGQVNTGELFF. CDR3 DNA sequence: TGTGCCGCGGGACAGGTTAACACCGGGGAGCTGTTTTTT.

CDR3 coding DNA: TGTGCCAGCAGTTTACAGGGGACCTACGAGCAGTACTTC. It translates to CASSLQGTYEQYF. The chain uses TRBV28 and TRBJ2-7, with a possible D match to TRBD1 (6 bases). V lost 2 bases to trimming and J lost 2 bases, with 7 bases between them. This CDR3 is built from 13 residues. CDR1 and CDR2 (germline): MDHEN, SYDVKM.

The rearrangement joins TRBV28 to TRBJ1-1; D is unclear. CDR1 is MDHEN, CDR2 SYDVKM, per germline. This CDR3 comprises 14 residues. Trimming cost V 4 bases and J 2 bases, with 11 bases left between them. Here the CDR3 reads CASSSREFNTEAFF. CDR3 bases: TGTGCCAGCAGTTCCCGGGAGTTTAACACTGAAGCTTTCTTT.

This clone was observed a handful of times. The CDR3 loop is CASTQDRASNQPQHF. The CDR3 DNA sequence: TGTGCCAGCACCCAAGACAGGGCGAGCAATCAGCCCCAGCATTTT. The chain has TRBV6-5 and TRBJ1-5; 7 bases are shared with TRBD1. Unmatched junction bases numbered 7, after V lost 7 bases and J lost 1 base. The CDR3 runs to 15 residues. Per the germline V gene, CDR1 is MNHEY and CDR2 is SVGAGI.